The 21 T cell receptor beta chains reported below all come from one sample, sequenced in a study of cytomegalovirus exposure and HLA in healthy donors. The PCR used 60 Vbeta and 13 Jbeta primers. Measured with immunoSEQ multiplex PCR; TCRdb has only the in-frame clones, and not every one. The table lists about 160,000 clones, 63% of them singletons. What was sequenced was PBMCs. The receptors here all came from a woman in her sixties or seventies in good health and CMV-seropositive.

The chain has TRBV5-1 and TRBJ2-4, with D perhaps matching TRBD2 (6 bases). The CDR3 is 16 residues long. Trimming stripped 4 bases from V and 8 bases from J, with 22 bases between. Germline V gene sequence: CDR1 SGHRS, CDR2 YFSETQ. DNA for the CDR3: TGCGCCAGCAGCCCTACCCTGGCGGAGGGTGTAGACATTCAGTACTTC. This encodes CASSPTLAEGVDIQYF.

The chain has TRBV27 and TRBJ2-1, with D possibly being TRBD2 (5 bases). In germline, CDR1 is MNHEY, CDR2 SMNVEV (reference sequence). The CDR3 sequence is 15 residues long. The V end lost 0 bases, the J end lost 5 bases, and 11 bases lay between the germline ends. CDR3 nucleotides: TGTGCCAGCAGTTTATCCGTCGCGCGGGACAATGAGCAGTTCTTC. This translates into CASSLSVARDNEQFF.

V gene TRBV28 combines with J gene TRBJ2-7, with 9 bases identical to TRBD1. With V trimmed by 10 bases and J by 1 base, 8 bases remained unmatched. The length of the CDR3 is 14 residues. Germline V gives CDR1 MDHEN, CDR2 SYDVKM. The CDR3 DNA is TGTGCCACAGGGACAGGGACTTTATCCTACGAGCAGTACTTC. Translation gives CATGTGTLSYEQYF.

The J gene is TRBJ2-2, the V gene TRBV29-1; tentative D call: TRBD2 (6 bases). The CDR3 runs to 18 residues. Germline V gene sequence: CDR1 SQVTM, CDR2 ANQGSEA. Trimming removed 0 bases from V and 1 base from J, with 18 bases in between. The CDR3 nucleotides read TGCAGCGTTGAAGATCAACGAACGGGAGAACTGAACACCGGGGAGCTGTTTTTT. Translated, it gives CSVEDQRTGELNTGELFF.

This chain links TRBV2 with TRBJ2-1; 7 bases map to TRBD2. Germline V gives CDR1 SNHLY, CDR2 FYNNEI. V gave up 7 bases and J gave up 7 bases; unmatched junction bases: 7. The CDR3 loop spans 13 amino acids. CDR3 amino acids: CASNGGSLNEQFF. The DNA for the CDR3 is TGTGCCAGCAACGGCGGGAGCCTTAATGAGCAGTTCTTC.

This clone was seen more than once but under ten times. This sequence joins TRBV7-9 and TRBJ2-1, with D perhaps matching TRBD1 (6 bases). Trimming took off 6 bases at V and 5 bases at J, with 14 bases between the two ends. This CDR3 region has 14 residues. Germline assignment: CDR1 SEHNR and CDR2 FQNEAQ (reference sequence). The CDR3 nucleotides read TGTGCCAGCAGGGTTTTGGGGGCTAACAATGAGCAGTTCTTC. Translated: CASRVLGANNEQFF.

The genes are TRBV11-3 and TRBJ2-3; D is ambiguous. The CDR3 extends over 14 amino acids. Germline CDR1 reads SGHNT; CDR2 reads YENEEA. Deletions cut 5 bases from V and 0 bases from J, with 9 bases between. CDR3: CASSLSSSTDTQYF. Written as DNA, the CDR3 is TGTGCCAGCAGCCTAAGTTCTAGCACAGATACGCAGTATTTT.

A few counts support this clone. The genes are TRBV30 and TRBJ2-5; D uncertain. CDR3 size: 16 residues. Looked up from germline, CDR1 is GTSNPN and CDR2 is SVGIG (reference sequence). V gave up 0 bases and J gave up 0 bases, with 14 bases separating them. CDR3 amino acids: CAWSVLPEIHQETQYF. The CDR3 DNA follows: TGTGCCTGGAGTGTACTACCGGAAATCCACCAAGAGACCCAGTACTTC.

This clone came up a few times. The chain couples TRBV5-1 to TRBJ1-1; 9 bases line up with TRBD1. CDR1 SGHRS and CDR2 YFSETQ come from the germline V gene. Trimming cost V 3 bases and J 4 bases; bases outside gene matches: 7. CDR3 length: 15 residues. The CDR3 DNA sequence: TGCGCCAGCAGCTGGCAACAGGGGGCAAGCACTGAAGCTTTCTTT. It encodes CASSWQQGASTEAFF. The whole variable domain, remainder taken from reference TRBV5-1 and TRBJ1-1, is KAGVTQTPRYLIKTRGQQVTLSCSPISGHRSVSWYQQTPGQGLQFLFEYFSETQRNKGNFPGRFSGRQFSNSRSEMNVSTLELGDSALYLCASSWQQGASTEAFFGQGTRLTVV.

This clone was picked up a small number of times. The junction shows a germline mismatch at one end, possibly a read error. The genes are TRBV30 and TRBJ2-6; a possible D gene is TRBD1 (7 bases). CDR3 length: 15 residues. Germline CDR1 GTSNPN, CDR2 SVGIG (reference sequence). Here the CDR3 DNA reads TGCGCCCGGGGGACAGCCATTTCTGGGGCCAACGTCCTGACTTTC. This gives the protein CARGTAISGANVLTF.

This clone occurred a few times. This chain joins TRBV7-2 and TRBJ2-3, with 13 bases aligning to TRBD2. The V gene's germline CDR1 is SGHTA and CDR2 FQGNSA. Trimming at V came to 1 base and at J to 9 bases, leaving 13 bases not matched to a gene. There are 18 residues in the CDR3. The CDR3 region has the DNA TGTGCCAGCAGCTTAGAACTAGCGGGAGGGTCCCCCCGGAAGACGCAGTATTTT. This sequence encodes CASSLELAGGSPRKTQYF.

The genes are TRBV5-4 and TRBJ2-5; 8 bases map to TRBD2. J lost 4 bases, V lost 2 bases, and 4 bases had no gene match. The V gene's germline CDR1 is SGHNT and CDR2 YYREEE (reference sequence). The CDR3 is 14 residues long. The CDR3 nucleotides read TGTGCCAGCAGCTTCGGGGGGGTAGGAGAGACCCAGTACTTC. This translates into CASSFGGVGETQYF.

This sequence joins TRBV11-2 and TRBJ1-2; 10 bases are shared with TRBD1. Looked up from germline, CDR1 is SGHAT and CDR2 is FQNNGV. The CDR3 covers 13 residues. With 5 bases clipped from V and 6 bases from J, the junction kept 3 bases outside the gene matches. Here the CDR3 DNA reads TGTGCCAGCAGCAAGGGACAGGGGAATGGCTACACCTTC. Residues: CASSKGQGNGYTF.

This chain links TRBV28 with TRBJ1-3, with TRBD1 matching over 10 bases. The CDR3 has 16 amino acids. CDR1 is MDHEN, CDR2 SYDVKM, per germline. After removal of 6 bases from V and 4 bases from J, the junction contained 9 bases not matched to a gene. The CDR3 nucleotides are TGTGCCAGCAGACTCCCCGGGACAGGGGAGGGAAACACCATATATTTT. Translation: CASRLPGTGEGNTIYF.

This chain uses TRBV19 with TRBJ1-1, with 8 bases matching TRBD1. Germline V lookup: CDR1 LNHDA, CDR2 SQIVND (reference sequence). The trim removed 4 bases at V and 1 base at J, leaving 5 bases unmatched. This CDR3 is built from 15 residues. CDR3 DNA sequence: TGTGCCAGTAGTACCCTTGGGACAGGGAACACTGAAGCTTTCTTT. Its protein product is CASSTLGTGNTEAFF.

This clone was counted once. The chain uses TRBV2 and TRBJ1-1; no reliable D call. The V end was cut by 5 bases, the J end by 5 bases, with 15 bases between. The CDR3 extends over 14 amino acids. CDR1 and CDR2 (germline): SNHLY, FYNNEI. The chain's CDR3 is CASSREGVYTEAFF. The CDR3 DNA reads as TGTGCCAGCAGTAGGGAGGGAGTATATACTGAAGCTTTCTTT.

The V and J genes are TRBV4-3 and TRBJ2-7; 9 bases line up with TRBD1. J lost 4 bases, V lost 2 bases, and 6 bases had no gene match. The CDR3 spans 15 residues. Germline values: CDR1 LGHNA, CDR2 YSLEER. CDR3 residues: CASSQQPGQGYEQYF. The CDR3 DNA sequence: TGCGCCAGCAGCCAACAGCCGGGACAGGGTTACGAGCAGTACTTC.

The V gene is TRBV5-1, the J gene TRBJ2-7, with 7 positions matching TRBD1. CDR1 is SGHRS and CDR2 is YFSETQ in the germline V gene. V trimming: 7 bases; J trimming: 0 bases; junction bases outside the gene matches: 7. CDR3 length equals 14 residues. The CDR3 DNA reads as TGCGCCAGCCGGGGACAGCTGAGCTCCTACGAGCAGTACTTC. Protein: CASRGQLSSYEQYF. The complete variable domain, with remaining parts taken from reference TRBV5-1 and TRBJ2-7, reads KAGVTQTPRYLIKTRGQQVTLSCSPISGHRSVSWYQQTPGQGLQFLFEYFSETQRNKGNFPGRFSGRQFSNSRSEMNVSTLELGDSALYLCASRGQLSSYEQYFGPGTRLTVT.

This chain links TRBV4-1 with TRBJ1-2; TRBD1 might be the D (6 bases). The germline V gene encodes CDR1 MGHRA and CDR2 YSYEKL. V lost 5 bases and J 2 bases, leaving 15 bases between the germline ends. This CDR3 contains 15 residues. This CDR3 is CASSAGGRGNYGYTF. The DNA of the CDR3 is TGCGCCAGCAGCGCGGGGGGCAGGGGCAACTATGGCTACACCTTC.

V and J are TRBV7-2 and TRBJ2-2; a possible D gene is TRBD2 (5 bases). The CDR3 spans 15 residues. Germline CDR1 reads SGHTA; CDR2 reads FQGNSA. Trimming stripped 8 bases from V and 0 bases from J, with 13 bases between. CDR3 nucleotide sequence: TGTGCCAGCCGCCAAACGGGGTCGAACACCGGGGAGCTGTTTTTT. This sequence encodes CASRQTGSNTGELFF.

The V and J genes are TRBV5-1 and TRBJ2-1; 13 bases line up with TRBD2. From germline, CDR1 is SGHRS and CDR2 YFSETQ. This CDR3 has 16 residues. V was pared by 0 bases and J by 7 bases, with 4 bases of the junction left unmatched. CDR3 loop: CASSLGTSGSGNEQFF. The CDR3 bases are TGCGCCAGCAGCTTGGGGACTAGCGGGAGTGGTAATGAGCAGTTCTTC.